This TCR beta chain stems from a study of blood T cell repertoires in COVID-19. Study information: Sites across the United States, Italy and Spain contributed samples from acute and convalescent COVID-19. From T cells, B-cell-depleted T cells, or PBMCs came the material, which was cDNA or gDNA.

Cohorts were based on clinical histories the participants reported. This clone was seen only once. Under the authors' procedure: Amplified reference gene primers provided the basis for estimating nucleated cell counts. TCRdb's table, derived via immunoSEQ multiplex PCR, lists solely in-frame clones and lacks some. The V and J calls and the clone size are those of that table, but D and trimming were determined from the DNA. The table includes fewer than 250,000 clones, around 82% detected once. The TCR originated in a woman between 40 and 50 years old who had been exposed to COVID-19. Material: PBMCs or T cells enriched from blood (not recorded which).

The CDR3 here is CAISESRVLGQPQHF. CDR3 coding DNA: TGTGCCATCAGTGAGTCGCGGGTATTAGGTCAGCCCCAGCATTTT. This sequence joins TRBV10-3 and TRBJ1-5; D is uncertain. The V and J ends lost 0 bases and 6 bases respectively, with 12 bases between them. Per germline, CDR1 ENHRY and CDR2 SYGVKD. The CDR3 spans 15 residues.